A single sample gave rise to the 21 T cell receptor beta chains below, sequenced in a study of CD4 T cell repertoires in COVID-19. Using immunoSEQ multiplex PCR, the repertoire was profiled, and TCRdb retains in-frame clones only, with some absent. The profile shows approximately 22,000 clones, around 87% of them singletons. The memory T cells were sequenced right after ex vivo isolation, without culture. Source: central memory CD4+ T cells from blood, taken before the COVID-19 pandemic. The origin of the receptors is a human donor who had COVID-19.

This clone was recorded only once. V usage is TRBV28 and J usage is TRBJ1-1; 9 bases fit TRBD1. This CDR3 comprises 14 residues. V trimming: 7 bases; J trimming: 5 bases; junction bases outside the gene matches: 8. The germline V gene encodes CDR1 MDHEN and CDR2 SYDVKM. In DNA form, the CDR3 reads TGTGCCAGCACCATTCACAGGGGGCGTACTGAAGCTTTCTTT. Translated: CASTIHRGRTEAFF.

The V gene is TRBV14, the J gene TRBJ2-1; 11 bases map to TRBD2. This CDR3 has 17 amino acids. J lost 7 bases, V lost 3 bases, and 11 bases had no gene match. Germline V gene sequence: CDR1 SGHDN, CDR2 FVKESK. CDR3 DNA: TGTGCCAGCAGCCAGGTATCGGGACTAGCGGACCAAAATGAGCAGTTCTTC. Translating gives CASSQVSGLADQNEQFF.

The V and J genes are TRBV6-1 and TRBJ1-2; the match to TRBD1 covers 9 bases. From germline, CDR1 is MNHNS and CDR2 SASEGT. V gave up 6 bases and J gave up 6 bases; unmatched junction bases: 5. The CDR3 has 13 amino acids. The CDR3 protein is CASRGTGYHGYTF. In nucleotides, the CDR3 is TGTGCCAGCAGGGGGACAGGGTACCATGGCTACACCTTC.

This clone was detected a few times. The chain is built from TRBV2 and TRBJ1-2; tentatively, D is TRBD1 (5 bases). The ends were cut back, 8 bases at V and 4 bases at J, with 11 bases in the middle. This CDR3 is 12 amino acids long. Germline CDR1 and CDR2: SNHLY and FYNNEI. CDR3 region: CASALGGYGYTF. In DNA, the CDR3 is TGTGCCAGCGCCCTCGGGGGCTATGGCTACACCTTC.

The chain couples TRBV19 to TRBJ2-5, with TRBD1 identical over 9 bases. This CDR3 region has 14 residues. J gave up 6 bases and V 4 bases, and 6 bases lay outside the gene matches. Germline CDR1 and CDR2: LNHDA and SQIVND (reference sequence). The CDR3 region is CASSTLDRGQTQYF. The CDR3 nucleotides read TGTGCCAGTAGTACCCTGGACAGGGGCCAGACCCAGTACTTC. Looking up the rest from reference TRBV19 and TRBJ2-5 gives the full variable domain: DGGITQSPKYLFRKEGQNVTLSCEQNLNHDAMYWYRQDPGQGLRLIYYSQIVNDFQKGDIAEGYSVSREKKESFPLTVTSAQKNPTAFYLCASSTLDRGQTQYFGPGTRLLVL.

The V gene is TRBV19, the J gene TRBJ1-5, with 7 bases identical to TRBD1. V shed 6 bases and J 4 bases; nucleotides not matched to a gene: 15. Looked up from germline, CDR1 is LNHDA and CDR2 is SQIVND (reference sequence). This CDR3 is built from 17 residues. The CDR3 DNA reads TGTGCCAGTAGAACCACCCCTGGGACAGTAGGAAATCAGCCCCAGCATTTT. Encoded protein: CASRTTPGTVGNQPQHF. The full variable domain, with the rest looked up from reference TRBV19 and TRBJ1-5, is DGGITQSPKYLFRKEGQNVTLSCEQNLNHDAMYWYRQDPGQGLRLIYYSQIVNDFQKGDIAEGYSVSREKKESFPLTVTSAQKNPTAFYLCASRTTPGTVGNQPQHFGDGTRLSIL.

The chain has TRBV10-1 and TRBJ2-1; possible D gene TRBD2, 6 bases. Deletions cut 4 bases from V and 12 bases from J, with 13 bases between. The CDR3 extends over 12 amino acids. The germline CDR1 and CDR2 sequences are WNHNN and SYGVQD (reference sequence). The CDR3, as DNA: TGCGCCAGCAGTGTGGAGGGACGTGGGCAGTTCTTC. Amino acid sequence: CASSVEGRGQFF.

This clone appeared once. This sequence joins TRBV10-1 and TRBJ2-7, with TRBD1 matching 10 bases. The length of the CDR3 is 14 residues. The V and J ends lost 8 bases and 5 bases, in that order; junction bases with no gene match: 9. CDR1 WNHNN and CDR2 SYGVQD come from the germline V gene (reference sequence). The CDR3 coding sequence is TGCGCCAGCGGTATGGGGGACAGGGGCGACGAGCAGTACTTC. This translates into CASGMGDRGDEQYF.

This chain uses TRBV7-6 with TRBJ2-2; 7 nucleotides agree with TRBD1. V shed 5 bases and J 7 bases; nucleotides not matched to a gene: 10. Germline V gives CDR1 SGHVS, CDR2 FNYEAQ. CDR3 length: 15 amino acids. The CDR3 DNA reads TGTGCCAGCAGCCCTATAGGGGGCGTCGTCGGGGAGCTGTTTTTT. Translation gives CASSPIGGVVGELFF.

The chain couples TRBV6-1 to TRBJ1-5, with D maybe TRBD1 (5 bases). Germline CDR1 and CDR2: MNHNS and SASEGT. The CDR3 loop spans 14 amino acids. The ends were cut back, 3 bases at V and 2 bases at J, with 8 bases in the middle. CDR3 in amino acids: CASSEIRGNQPQHF. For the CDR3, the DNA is TGTGCCAGCAGTGAGATCAGGGGCAATCAGCCCCAGCATTTT.

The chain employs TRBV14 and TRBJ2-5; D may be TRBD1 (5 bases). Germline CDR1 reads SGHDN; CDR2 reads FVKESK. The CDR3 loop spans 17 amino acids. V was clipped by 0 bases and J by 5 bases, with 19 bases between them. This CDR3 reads CASSQDKSLRAEETQYF. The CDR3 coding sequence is TGTGCCAGCAGCCAAGATAAGAGTCTCAGGGCGGAGGAGACCCAGTACTTC. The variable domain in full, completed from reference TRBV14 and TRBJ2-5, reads EAGVTQFPSHSVIEKGQTVTLRCDPISGHDNLYWYRRVMGKEIKFLLHFVKESKQDESGMPNNRFLAERTGGTYSTLKVQPAELEDSGVYFCASSQDKSLRAEETQYFGPGTRLLVL.

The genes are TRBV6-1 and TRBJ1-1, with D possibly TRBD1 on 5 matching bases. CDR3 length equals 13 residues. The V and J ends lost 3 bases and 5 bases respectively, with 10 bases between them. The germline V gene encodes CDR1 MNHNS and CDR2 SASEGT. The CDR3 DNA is TGTGCCAGCAGTGACGGCAGGGCGACTGAAGCTTTCTTT. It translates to CASSDGRATEAFF.

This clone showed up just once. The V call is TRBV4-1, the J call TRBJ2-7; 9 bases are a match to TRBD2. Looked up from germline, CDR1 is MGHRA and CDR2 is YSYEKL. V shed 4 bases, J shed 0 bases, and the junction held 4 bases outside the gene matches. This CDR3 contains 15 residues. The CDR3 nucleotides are TGCGCCAGCAGCCCGGGACTAGCCCTCTCCTACGAGCAGTACTTC. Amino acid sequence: CASSPGLALSYEQYF.

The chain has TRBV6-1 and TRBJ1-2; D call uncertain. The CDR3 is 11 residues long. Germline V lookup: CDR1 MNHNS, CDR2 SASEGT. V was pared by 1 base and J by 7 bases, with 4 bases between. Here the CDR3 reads CASSEVLGYTF. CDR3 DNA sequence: TGTGCCAGCAGTGAAGTCCTTGGCTACACCTTC.

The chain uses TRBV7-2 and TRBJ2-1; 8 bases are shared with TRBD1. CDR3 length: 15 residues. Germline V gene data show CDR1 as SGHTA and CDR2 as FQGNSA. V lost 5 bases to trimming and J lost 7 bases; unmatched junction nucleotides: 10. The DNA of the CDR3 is TGTGCCAGCAGCCATGGACAGGGCGGATGGAATGAGCAGTTCTTC. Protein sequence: CASSHGQGGWNEQFF.

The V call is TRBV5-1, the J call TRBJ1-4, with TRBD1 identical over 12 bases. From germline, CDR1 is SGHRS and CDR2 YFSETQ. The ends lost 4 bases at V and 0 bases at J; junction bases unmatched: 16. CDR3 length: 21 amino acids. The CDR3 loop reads CASSRTGTGGLDKATNEKLFF. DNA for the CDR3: TGCGCCAGCAGCAGAACCGGGACAGGGGGCTTGGATAAGGCAACTAATGAAAAACTGTTTTTT.

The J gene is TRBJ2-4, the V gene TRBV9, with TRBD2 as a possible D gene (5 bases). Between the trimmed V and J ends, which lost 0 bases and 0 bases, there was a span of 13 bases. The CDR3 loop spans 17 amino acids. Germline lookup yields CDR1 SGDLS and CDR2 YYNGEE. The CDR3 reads CASSVDGEPLAKNIQYF. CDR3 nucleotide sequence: TGTGCCAGCAGCGTAGACGGGGAACCCTTAGCCAAAAACATTCAGTACTTC.

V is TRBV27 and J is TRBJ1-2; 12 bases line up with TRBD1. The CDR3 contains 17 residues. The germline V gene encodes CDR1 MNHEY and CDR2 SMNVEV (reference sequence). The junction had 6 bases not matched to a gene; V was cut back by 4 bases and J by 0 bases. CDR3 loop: CASSSRDRGLANYGYTF. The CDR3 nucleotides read TGTGCCAGCAGTTCCCGGGACAGGGGGCTAGCTAACTATGGCTACACCTTC.

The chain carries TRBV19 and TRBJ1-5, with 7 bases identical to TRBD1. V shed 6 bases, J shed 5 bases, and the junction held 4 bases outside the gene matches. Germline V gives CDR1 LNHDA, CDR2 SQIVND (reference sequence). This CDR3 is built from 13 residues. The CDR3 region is CASSGTADQPQHF. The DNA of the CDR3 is TGTGCCAGTAGCGGGACAGCAGATCAGCCCCAGCATTTT.

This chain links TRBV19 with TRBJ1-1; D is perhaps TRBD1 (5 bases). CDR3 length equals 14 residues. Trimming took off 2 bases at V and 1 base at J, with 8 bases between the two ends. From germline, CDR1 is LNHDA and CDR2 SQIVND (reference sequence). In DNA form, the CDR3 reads TGTGCCAGTAGTATAAGGGGCCAGAACACTGAAGCTTTCTTT. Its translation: CASSIRGQNTEAFF.

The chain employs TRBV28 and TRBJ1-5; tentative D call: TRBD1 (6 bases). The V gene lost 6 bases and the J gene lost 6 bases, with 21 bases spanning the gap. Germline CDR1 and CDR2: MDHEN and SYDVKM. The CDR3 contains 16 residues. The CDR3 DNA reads TGTGCCAGCAGCTCCGCCGTCTATCAGGGGACTCAGCCCCAGCATTTT. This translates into CASSSAVYQGTQPQHF.